Below, 21 T cell receptor beta chains from the same sample are listed, as sequenced in a study of CD8+CD57+ T cells in acquired aplastic anemia. Sequencing was done on patients that had shown CD8+CD57+ cell expansion by flow cytometry. Template material for TCR beta VDJ and CDR3 profiling consisted of genomic DNA. Each CDR3 protein gets one entry after TCRdb re-called the reads with MiXCR. Of some 150,000 distinct CDR3 sequences detected, roughly two thirds appear once; the ten largest clones hold around 45%. The sequencing sample was made of sorted CD4+, CD8+, or CD8+CD57+ T cells (not recorded which) from PBMCs. The source is a human donor with aplastic anemia.

CDR3 sequence reads: CSAPGLAGNYEQYF. In nucleotides, the CDR3 is TGCAGTGCGCCGGGACTAGCGGGGAACTACGAGCAGTACTTC. The V and J genes are TRBV20-1 and TRBJ2-7; 13 positions match TRBD2. The CDR3 is 14 residues long. V trimming: 6 bases; J trimming: 3 bases; junction bases outside the gene matches: 5. Per the germline V gene, CDR1 is DFQATT and CDR2 is SNEGSKA (reference sequence).

The chain links TRBV2 to TRBJ2-7; perhaps TRBD1 as D (6 bases). TRBJ2-5 explains the end of the DNA better; the J call may be wrong. CDR3 length equals 14 residues. Germline CDR1 and CDR2: SNHLY and FYNNEI. CDR3 region: CASSYRTASETQYF. CDR3 coding DNA: TGTGCCAGCAGTTACCGGACAGCATCGGAGACCCAGTACTTC.

The chain has TRBV2 and TRBJ1-1; tentative D call: TRBD1 (6 bases). The V end lost 7 bases, the J end lost 11 bases, and 23 bases lay between the germline ends. This CDR3 has 14 residues. Germline V lookup: CDR1 SNHLY, CDR2 FYNNEI. The CDR3 nucleotides are TGTGCCAGCAAAAGGGGACGGGGGCTCAGAGATGCTTTCTTT. Translation: CASKRGRGLRDAFF.

Sample share makes this clonotype medium-sized (0.01 to 0.1%). The rearrangement joins TRBV10-2 to TRBJ2-5; 8 bases line up with TRBD1. This CDR3 is built from 15 residues. V lost 10 bases to trimming and J lost 5 bases; unmatched junction nucleotides: 15. Germline V gene lookup returns CDR1 WSHSY and CDR2 SAAADI. CDR3 in amino acids: CATNDGVRGQETQYF. For the CDR3, the DNA is TGCGCCACCAATGACGGCGTCAGGGGGCAGGAGACCCAGTACTTC.

This rearrangement joins TRBV29-1 to TRBJ2-2; TRBD1 agrees at 7 bases. V was clipped by 7 bases and J by 1 base; unmatched bases: 6. From germline, CDR1 is SQVTM and CDR2 ANQGSEA. This CDR3 has 14 residues. The CDR3 loop is CSAYRTGNTGELFF. DNA of the CDR3: TGCAGCGCGTATAGGACAGGGAACACCGGGGAGCTGTTTTTT.

V gene TRBV24-1 combines with J gene TRBJ2-7, with D possibly matching TRBD1 (7 bases). Per germline, CDR1 KGHDR and CDR2 SFDVKD. The CDR3 spans 13 residues. The V end was cut by 7 bases, the J end by 4 bases, with 13 bases between. Written as DNA, the CDR3 is TGTGCCACCAGCCAGGGGGGAAATTACGAGCAGTACTTC. Translation: CATSQGGNYEQYF.

The chain carries TRBV5-6 and TRBJ1-2, with D maybe TRBD1 (6 bases). Germline V CDR1 and CDR2: SGHDT, YYEEEE. The CDR3 totals 15 residues. V lost 4 bases, J lost 3 bases, and 16 bases lay in between. CDR3 residues: CASSLRPGADYGYTF. CDR3 bases: TGTGCCAGCAGCCTTCGTCCAGGGGCGGACTATGGCTACACCTTC.

With respect to this clonotype: A junction boundary mismatches the germline segment, possibly from a read error. The chain employs TRBV24-1 and TRBJ2-3, with D perhaps TRBD1 or TRBD2 (5 bases each). Germline V gene lookup returns CDR1 KGHDR and CDR2 SFDVKD. The CDR3 contains 15 residues. The CDR3: CAPAKRQGATDTQYF. DNA of the CDR3: TGTGCCCCCGCGAAGCGGCAGGGAGCAACAGACACGCAGTATTTT.

The rearrangement uses TRBV29-1 and TRBJ2-5; 7 bases are a match to TRBD2. The CDR3 consists of 13 residues. Germline V gives CDR1 SQVTM, CDR2 ANQGSEA. V was clipped by 4 bases and J by 5 bases; unmatched bases: 7. The CDR3 nucleotides are TGCAGCGTTGTAGGTGCGGGAGACGAGACCCAGTACTTC. Translating gives CSVVGAGDETQYF.

CDR3 in DNA: TGTGCCAGCAGCCCTCGCCAGGGACTAGCGGGAGGGATCTCCTACGAGCAGTACTTC. Residues: CASSPRQGLAGGISYEQYF. The rearrangement uses TRBV2 and TRBJ2-7; 16 nucleotides match TRBD2. This CDR3 has 19 amino acids. Germline CDR1 SNHLY, CDR2 FYNNEI. The junction had 11 bases not matched to a gene; V was cut back by 6 bases and J by 0 bases. The complete variable domain, with remaining parts taken from reference TRBV2 and TRBJ2-7, reads EPEVTQTPSHQVTQMGQEVILRCVPISNHLYFYWYRQILGQKVEFLVSFYNNEISEKSEIFDDQFSVERPDGSNFTLKIRSTKLEDSAMYFCASSPRQGLAGGISYEQYFGPGTRLTVT.

J is TRBJ2-5 and V is TRBV7-2, with D possibly matching TRBD2 (5 bases). The germline V and J ends were trimmed by 1 base and 2 bases, with 14 bases remaining between them. The germline gives CDR1 SGHTA, CDR2 FQGNSA. This CDR3 region has 16 residues. The CDR3 here is CASSLVGLGIQETQYF. Written as DNA, the CDR3 is TGTGCCAGCAGCTTAGTCGGACTGGGGATTCAAGAGACCCAGTACTTC.

A single count supports this clonotype. V usage is TRBV5-1 and J usage is TRBJ2-7; no reliable D call. The CDR3 covers 13 residues. From germline, CDR1 is SGHRS and CDR2 YFSETQ. V was cut by 4 bases and J by 3 bases, with 11 bases left in between. As DNA, the CDR3 is TGCGCCAGCAGCCCCAAGATAAACTACGAGCAGTACTTC. Protein sequence: CASSPKINYEQYF. Full variable domain (rest looked up from reference TRBV5-1 and TRBJ2-7): KAGVTQTPRYLIKTRGQQVTLSCSPISGHRSVSWYQQTPGQGLQFLFEYFSETQRNKGNFPGRFSGRQFSNSRSEMNVSTLELGDSALYLCASSPKINYEQYFGPGTRLTVT.

Note on this clonotype: A read error may produce the germline difference seen at one junction end. CDR3 coding DNA: TGCAGTGCTAGGGCCGGGACAGGGGGGCTGTTTTTT. This sequence encodes CSARAGTGGLFF. The chain has TRBV20-1 and TRBJ2-2; TRBD1 aligns across 11 bases. The germline CDR1 and CDR2 sequences are DFQATT and SNEGSKA (reference sequence). There are 12 residues in the CDR3.

This chain joins TRBV20-1 and TRBJ1-6; no reliable D call. Trimming pared 3 bases from V and 5 bases from J, leaving 14 bases between. Germline CDR1 and CDR2: DFQATT and SNEGSKA (reference sequence). The CDR3 runs 15 residues. The CDR3 bases are TGCAGTGCTAGGGCAGGTCTATCCCATAATTCACCCCTCCACTTT. This translates into CSARAGLSHNSPLHF.

In regard to this clonotype: The junction departs from the called germline gene at one end, perhaps through a read error. The J gene is TRBJ2-7, the V gene TRBV10-1, with 7 bases matching TRBD1. Germline values: CDR1 WNHNN, CDR2 SYGVQD (reference sequence). The CDR3 has 12 amino acids. CDR3 amino acids: CAISESNRGEDF. The CDR3 DNA sequence: TGTGCCATCAGTGAGTCGAACAGGGGAGAGGACTTC.

The V and J genes are TRBV20-1 and TRBJ2-7; TRBD2 agrees at 8 bases. V shed 2 bases, J shed 1 base, and the junction held 4 bases outside the gene matches. The CDR3 is made up of 14 amino acids. In germline, CDR1 is DFQATT, CDR2 SNEGSKA (reference sequence). This CDR3 is CSARLAGRSYEQYF. DNA for the CDR3: TGCAGTGCTAGACTAGCGGGCCGTTCCTACGAGCAGTACTTC.

The J gene is TRBJ2-5, the V gene TRBV20-1; tentatively, D is TRBD2 (5 bases). The J call may be in error: the DNA end matches TRBJ2-7 better. The CDR3 has 14 amino acids. The germline CDR1 and CDR2 sequences are DFQATT and SNEGSKA (reference sequence). The CDR3 coding sequence is TGCAGTGCTAGACCCCTCACCGGGACCTACGAGCAGTACTTC. It yields the protein CSARPLTGTYEQYF.

This clonotype occurred a few times. The chain couples TRBV11-3 to TRBJ2-5; D unclear. Germline assignment: CDR1 SGHNT and CDR2 YENEEA. This CDR3 contains 12 residues. V was clipped by 2 bases and J by 4 bases, with 5 bases between them. Written as DNA, the CDR3 is TGTGCCAGCAGCTTAAAGGGAGAGACCCAGTACTTC. Protein: CASSLKGETQYF.

This chain joins TRBV20-1 and TRBJ2-1; D not certain. V shed 2 bases and J shed 2 bases, with 13 bases lying between them. This CDR3 is built from 15 residues. CDR1 is DFQATT, CDR2 SNEGSKA, per germline (reference sequence). The CDR3 DNA reads as TGCAGTGCTAGATACCCCGGCGGCCCCTACAATGAGCAGTTCTTC. Protein sequence: CSARYPGGPYNEQFF.

The chain is built from TRBV7-8 and TRBJ2-7; D not resolved. V lost 3 bases and J lost 4, with 10 bases in between. This CDR3 has 13 residues. CDR1 is SGHVS, CDR2 FQNEAQ, per germline. This chain's CDR3 is CASSLASRYEQYF. The CDR3 coding sequence is TGTGCCAGCAGCTTGGCGAGTCGGTACGAGCAGTACTTC.

The V and J genes are TRBV9 and TRBJ2-2, with a tentative D call TRBD1 (6 bases). The CDR3 runs 15 residues. The ends were cut back, 4 bases at V and 2 bases at J, with 12 bases in the middle. Germline loops: CDR1 SGDLS, CDR2 YYNGEE. Written as DNA, the CDR3 is TGTGCCAGCAGCTTACGGACAGCTAACACCGGGGAGCTGTTTTTT. Protein: CASSLRTANTGELFF.